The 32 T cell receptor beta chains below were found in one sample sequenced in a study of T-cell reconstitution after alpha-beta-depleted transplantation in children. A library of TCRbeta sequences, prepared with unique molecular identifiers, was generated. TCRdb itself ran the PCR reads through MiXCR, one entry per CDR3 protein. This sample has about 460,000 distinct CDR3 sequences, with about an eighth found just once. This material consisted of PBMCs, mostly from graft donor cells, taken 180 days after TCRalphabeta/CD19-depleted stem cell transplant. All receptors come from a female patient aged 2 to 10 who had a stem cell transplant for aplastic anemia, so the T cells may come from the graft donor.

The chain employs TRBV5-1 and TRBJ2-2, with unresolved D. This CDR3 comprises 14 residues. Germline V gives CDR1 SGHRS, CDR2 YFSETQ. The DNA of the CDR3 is TGCACCTCCCGCCGATTGGCGAGCACCGGGGAGCTGTTTTTT. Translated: CTSRRLASTGELFF.

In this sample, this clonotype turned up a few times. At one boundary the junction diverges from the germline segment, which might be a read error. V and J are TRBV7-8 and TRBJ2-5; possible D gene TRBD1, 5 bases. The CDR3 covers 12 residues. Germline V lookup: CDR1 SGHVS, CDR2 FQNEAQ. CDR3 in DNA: TGTGCCAGCAGCTTAGAGGCAGGGCGTAAGTCCTTC. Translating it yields CASSLEAGRKSF.

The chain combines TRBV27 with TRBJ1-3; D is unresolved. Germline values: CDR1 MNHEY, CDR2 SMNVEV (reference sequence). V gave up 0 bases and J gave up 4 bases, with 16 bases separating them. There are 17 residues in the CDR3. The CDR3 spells CASSLSISQASGNTIYF. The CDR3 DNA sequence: TGTGCCAGCAGTTTATCGATATCGCAGGCCTCGGGAAACACCATATATTTT.

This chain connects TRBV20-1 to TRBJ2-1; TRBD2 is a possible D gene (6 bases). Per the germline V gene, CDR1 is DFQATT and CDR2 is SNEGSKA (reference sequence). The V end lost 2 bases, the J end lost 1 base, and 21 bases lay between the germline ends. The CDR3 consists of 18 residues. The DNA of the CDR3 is TGCAGTGCTAGATCCTTGTTGGGGGGTGACATATCCTACAATGAGCAGTTCTTC. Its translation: CSARSLLGGDISYNEQFF.

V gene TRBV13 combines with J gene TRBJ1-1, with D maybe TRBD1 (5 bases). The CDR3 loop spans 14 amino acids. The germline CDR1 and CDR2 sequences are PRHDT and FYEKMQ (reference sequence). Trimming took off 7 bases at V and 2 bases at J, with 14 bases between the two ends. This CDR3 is CASTPHRPNTEAFF. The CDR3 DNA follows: TGTGCCAGCACCCCTCACAGGCCTAACACTGAAGCTTTCTTT.

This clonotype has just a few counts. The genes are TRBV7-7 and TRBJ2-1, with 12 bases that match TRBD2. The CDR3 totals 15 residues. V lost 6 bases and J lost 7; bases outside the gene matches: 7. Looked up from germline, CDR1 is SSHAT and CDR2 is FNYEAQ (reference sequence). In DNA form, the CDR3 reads TGTGCCAGCAGTTCGACTAGCGGGAGCGGTAATGAGCAGTTCTTC. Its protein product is CASSSTSGSGNEQFF.

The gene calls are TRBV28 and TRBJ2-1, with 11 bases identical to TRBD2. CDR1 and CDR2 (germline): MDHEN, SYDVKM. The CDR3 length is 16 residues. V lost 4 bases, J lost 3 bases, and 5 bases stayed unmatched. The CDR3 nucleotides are TGTGCCAGCAGTTCCGTAGCGGGAGGGAACTACAATGAGCAGTTCTTC. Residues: CASSSVAGGNYNEQFF.

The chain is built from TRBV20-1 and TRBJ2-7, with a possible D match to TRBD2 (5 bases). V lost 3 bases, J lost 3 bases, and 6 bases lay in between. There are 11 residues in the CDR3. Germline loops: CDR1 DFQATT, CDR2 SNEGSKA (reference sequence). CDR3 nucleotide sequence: TGCAGTGCTAGCCGGGACTACGAGCAGTACTTC. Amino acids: CSASRDYEQYF.

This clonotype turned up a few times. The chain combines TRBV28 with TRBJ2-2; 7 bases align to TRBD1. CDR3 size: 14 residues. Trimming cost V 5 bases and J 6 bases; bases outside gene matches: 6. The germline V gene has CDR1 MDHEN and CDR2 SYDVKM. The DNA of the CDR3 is TGTGCCAGCAGTCCTGGGGACAGCTCCGGGGAGCTGTTTTTT. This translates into CASSPGDSSGELFF.

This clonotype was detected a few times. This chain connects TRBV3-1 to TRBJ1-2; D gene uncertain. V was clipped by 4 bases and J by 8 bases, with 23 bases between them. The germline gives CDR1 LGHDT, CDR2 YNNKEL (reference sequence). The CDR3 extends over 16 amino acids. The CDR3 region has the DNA TGTGCCAGCAGCCTAACAATTTTCGGGAGTCGGGTCGGCTACACCTTC. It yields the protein CASSLTIFGSRVGYTF.

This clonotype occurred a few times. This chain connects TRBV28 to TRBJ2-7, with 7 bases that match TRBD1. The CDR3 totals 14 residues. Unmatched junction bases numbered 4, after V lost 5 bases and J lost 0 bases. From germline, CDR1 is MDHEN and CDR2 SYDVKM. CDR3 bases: TGTGCCAGCAGTGCGACAGGGCTCTCCTACGAGCAGTACTTC. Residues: CASSATGLSYEQYF.

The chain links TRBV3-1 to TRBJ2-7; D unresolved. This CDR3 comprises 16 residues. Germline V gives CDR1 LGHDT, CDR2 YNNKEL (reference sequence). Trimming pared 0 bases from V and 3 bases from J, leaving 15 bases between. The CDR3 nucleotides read TGTGCCAGCAGCCAAGATCTCTGGGCTGGCCTCTACGAGCAGTACTTC. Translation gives CASSQDLWAGLYEQYF.

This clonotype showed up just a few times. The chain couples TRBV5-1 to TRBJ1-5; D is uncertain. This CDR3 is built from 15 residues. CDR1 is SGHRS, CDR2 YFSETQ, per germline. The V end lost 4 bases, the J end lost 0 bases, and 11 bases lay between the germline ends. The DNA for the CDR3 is TGCGCCAGCAGCCACAACCCGGGTAGCAATCAGCCCCAGCATTTT. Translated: CASSHNPGSNQPQHF.

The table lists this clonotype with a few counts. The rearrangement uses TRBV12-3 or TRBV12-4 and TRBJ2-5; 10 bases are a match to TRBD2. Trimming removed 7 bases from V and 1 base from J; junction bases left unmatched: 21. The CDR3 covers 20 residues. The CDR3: CASTQGSSGRTYYRQETQYF. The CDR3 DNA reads TGTGCCAGCACCCAAGGGAGTAGCGGGAGGACCTACTACCGCCAAGAGACCCAGTACTTC.

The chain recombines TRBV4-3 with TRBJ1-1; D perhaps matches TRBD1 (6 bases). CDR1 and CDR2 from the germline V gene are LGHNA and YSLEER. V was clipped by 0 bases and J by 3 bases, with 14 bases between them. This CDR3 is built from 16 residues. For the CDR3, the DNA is TGCGCCAGCAGCCAAGATCTAGGGGGGGAGGACACTGAAGCTTTCTTT. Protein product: CASSQDLGGEDTEAFF.

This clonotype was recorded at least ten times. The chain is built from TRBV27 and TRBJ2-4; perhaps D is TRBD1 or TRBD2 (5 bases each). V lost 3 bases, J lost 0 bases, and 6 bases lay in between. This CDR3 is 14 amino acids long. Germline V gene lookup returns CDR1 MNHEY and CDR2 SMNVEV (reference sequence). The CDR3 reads CASSLGTAKNIQYF. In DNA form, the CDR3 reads TGTGCCAGCAGTTTGGGGACAGCCAAAAACATTCAGTACTTC.

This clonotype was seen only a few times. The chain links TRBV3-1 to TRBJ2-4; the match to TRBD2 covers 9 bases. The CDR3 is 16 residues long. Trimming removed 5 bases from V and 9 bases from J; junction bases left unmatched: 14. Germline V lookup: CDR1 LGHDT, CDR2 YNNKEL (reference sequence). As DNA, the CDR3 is TGTGCCAGCAGCAGTTATAGCGGGAGAGAATATGTCATTCAGTACTTC. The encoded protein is CASSSYSGREYVIQYF.

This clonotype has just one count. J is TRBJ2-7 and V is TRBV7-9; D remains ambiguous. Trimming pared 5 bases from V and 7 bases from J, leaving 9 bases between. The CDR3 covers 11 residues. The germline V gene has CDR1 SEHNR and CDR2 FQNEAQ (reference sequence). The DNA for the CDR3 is TGTGCCAGCAGCGATGGTCGGGAGCAGTACTTC. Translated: CASSDGREQYF.

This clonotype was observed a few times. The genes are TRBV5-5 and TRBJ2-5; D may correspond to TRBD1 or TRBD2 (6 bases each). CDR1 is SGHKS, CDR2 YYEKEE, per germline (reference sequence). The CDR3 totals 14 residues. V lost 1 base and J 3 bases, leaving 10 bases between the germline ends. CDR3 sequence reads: CASSLWGAEETQYF. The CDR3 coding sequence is TGTGCCAGCAGCTTGTGGGGGGCCGAAGAGACCCAGTACTTC. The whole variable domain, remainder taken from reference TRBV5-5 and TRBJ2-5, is DAGVTQSPTHLIKTRGQQVTLRCSPISGHKSVSWYQQVLGQGPQFIFQYYEKEERGRGNFPDRFSARQFPNYSSELNVNALLLGDSALYLCASSLWGAEETQYFGPGTRLLVL.

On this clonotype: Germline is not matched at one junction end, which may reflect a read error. The CDR3 reads CASSADYGDTQYF. The CDR3 region has the DNA TGTGCTAGCAGTGCCGACTACGGAGATACGCAGTATTTT. The V and J genes are TRBV7-7 and TRBJ2-3; a possible D gene is TRBD2 (5 bases). The CDR3 spans 13 residues. CDR1 is SSHAT, CDR2 FNYEAQ, per germline (reference sequence). Using reference TRBV7-7 and TRBJ2-3 for the parts outside the CDR3, the full variable domain is GAGVSQSPRYKVTKRGQDVTLRCDPISSHATLYWYQQALGQGPEFLTYFNYEAQPDKSGLPSDRFSAERPEGSISTLTIQRTEQRDSAMYRCASSADYGDTQYFGPGTRLTVL.

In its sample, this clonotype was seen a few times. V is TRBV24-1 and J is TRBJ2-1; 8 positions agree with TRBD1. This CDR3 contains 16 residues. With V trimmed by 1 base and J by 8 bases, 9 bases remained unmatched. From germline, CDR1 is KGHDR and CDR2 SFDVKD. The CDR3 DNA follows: TGTGCCACCAGTGATTTCTGGCAGGGGGCTAGCGATGAGCAGTTCTTC. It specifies CATSDFWQGASDEQFF.

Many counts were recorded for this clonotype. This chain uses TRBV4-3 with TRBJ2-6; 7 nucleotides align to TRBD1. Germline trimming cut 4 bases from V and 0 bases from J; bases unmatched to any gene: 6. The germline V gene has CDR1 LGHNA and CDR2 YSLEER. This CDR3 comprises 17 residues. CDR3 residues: CASSPQGPLSGANVLTF. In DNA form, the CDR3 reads TGCGCCAGCAGCCCACAGGGGCCCCTCTCTGGGGCCAACGTCCTGACTTTC.

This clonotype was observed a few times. CDR3 DNA sequence: TGTGCCAGCAGCTTAAACATACAAGAGACCCAGTACTTC. It specifies CASSLNIQETQYF. The V call is TRBV7-3, the J call TRBJ2-5; D remains unclear. Germline V lookup: CDR1 SGHTA, CDR2 FQGTGA. The V and J ends lost 1 base and 2 bases respectively, with 5 bases between them. The CDR3 has 13 residues.

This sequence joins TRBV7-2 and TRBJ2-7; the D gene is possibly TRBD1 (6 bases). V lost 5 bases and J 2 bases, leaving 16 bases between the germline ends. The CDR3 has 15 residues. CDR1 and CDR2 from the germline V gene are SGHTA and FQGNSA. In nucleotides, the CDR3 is TGTGCCAGCAGCATCTACGGGACAAACCCCTACGAGCAGTACTTC. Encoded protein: CASSIYGTNPYEQYF.

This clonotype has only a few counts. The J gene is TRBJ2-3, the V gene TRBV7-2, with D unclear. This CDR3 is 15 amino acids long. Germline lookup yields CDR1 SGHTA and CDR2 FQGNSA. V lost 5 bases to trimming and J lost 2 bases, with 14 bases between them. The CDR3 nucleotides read TGTGCCAGCAGCCTTGTAGGACCGCACACAGATACGCAGTATTTT. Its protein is CASSLVGPHTDTQYF.

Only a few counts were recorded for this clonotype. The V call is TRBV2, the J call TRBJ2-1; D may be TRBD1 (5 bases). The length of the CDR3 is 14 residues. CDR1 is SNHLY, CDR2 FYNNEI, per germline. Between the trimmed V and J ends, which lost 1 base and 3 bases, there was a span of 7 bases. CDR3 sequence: CASSEGQGYNEQFF. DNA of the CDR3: TGTGCCAGCAGTGAAGGGCAGGGCTACAATGAGCAGTTCTTC.

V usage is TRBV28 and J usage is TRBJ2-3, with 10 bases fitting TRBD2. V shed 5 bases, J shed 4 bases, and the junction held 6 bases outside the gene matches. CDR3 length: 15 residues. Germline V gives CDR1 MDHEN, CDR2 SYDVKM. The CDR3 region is CASSPAGGWADTQYF. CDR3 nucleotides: TGTGCCAGCAGTCCAGCGGGAGGGTGGGCAGATACGCAGTATTTT.

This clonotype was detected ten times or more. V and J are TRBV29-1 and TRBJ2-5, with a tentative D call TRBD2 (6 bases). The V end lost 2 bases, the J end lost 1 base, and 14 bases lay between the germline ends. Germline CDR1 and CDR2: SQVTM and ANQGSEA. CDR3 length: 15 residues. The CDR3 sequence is CSVELIAGIQETQYF. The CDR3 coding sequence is TGCAGCGTTGAACTTATTGCGGGGATCCAAGAGACCCAGTACTTC.

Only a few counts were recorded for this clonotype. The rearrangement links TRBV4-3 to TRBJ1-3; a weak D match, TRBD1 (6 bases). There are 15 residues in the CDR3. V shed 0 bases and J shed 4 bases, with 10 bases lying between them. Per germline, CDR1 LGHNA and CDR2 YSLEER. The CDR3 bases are TGCGCCAGCAGCCAAGATCGGGGACACGGAAACACCATATATTTT. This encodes CASSQDRGHGNTIYF.

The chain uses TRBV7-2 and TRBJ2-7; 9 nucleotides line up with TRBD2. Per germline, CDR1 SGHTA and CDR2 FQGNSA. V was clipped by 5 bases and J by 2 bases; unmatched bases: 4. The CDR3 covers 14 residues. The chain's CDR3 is CASSRLAGPYEQYV. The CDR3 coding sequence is TGTGCCAGCAGCCGGCTAGCGGGGCCCTACGAGCAGTACGTC.

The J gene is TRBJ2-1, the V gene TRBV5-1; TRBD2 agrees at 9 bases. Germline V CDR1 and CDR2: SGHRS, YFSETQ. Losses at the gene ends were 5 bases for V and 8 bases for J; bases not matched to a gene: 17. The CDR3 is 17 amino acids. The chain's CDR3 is CASRTSGTPTLQYEQFF. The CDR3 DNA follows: TGCGCCAGCAGGACTAGCGGCACTCCCACCCTACAATATGAGCAGTTCTTC.

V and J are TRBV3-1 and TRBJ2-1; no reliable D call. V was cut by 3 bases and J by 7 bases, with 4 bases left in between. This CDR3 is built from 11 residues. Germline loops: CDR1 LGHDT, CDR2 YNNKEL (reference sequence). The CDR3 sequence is CASSQRNEQFF. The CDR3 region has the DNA TGTGCCAGCAGCCAGAGAAATGAGCAGTTCTTC.